These T cell receptor beta chains were read from a single sample in a study of blood T cell repertoires in COVID-19. Produced via immunoSEQ multiplex PCR; TCRdb's table is partial and in-frame only. The sample consists of 430,000 or so clones, roughly 90% of them appearing once. Input material: PBMCs or T cells enriched from blood (not recorded which). All receptors derive from a woman between 40 and 50 years old who had recovered from COVID-19. Each CDR3 is given with its conserved first and last residue. The D gene is left open where the match is weak. Where a row states a size, it is once, few, many or the class of an expanded clone; other rows omit it.

cdr3_aa cdr3_nt d_call j_call v_call clone_size
CASSGTGTKNIQYF TGTGCCAGCAGCGGGACAGGGACCAAAAACATTCAGTACTTC TRBD1 TRBJ2-4 TRBV9 -
CASSLETANTIYF TGTGCCAGCAGCTTAGAGACAGCGAACACCATATATTTT - TRBJ1-3 TRBV11-2 once
CASSRETYEQYF TGTGCCAGCAGCCGGGAGACCTACGAGCAGTACTTC - TRBJ2-7 TRBV7-9 -
CASSYGSTNEKLFF TGTGCCAGCAGTTACGGTTCGACAAATGAAAAACTGTTTTTT - TRBJ1-4 TRBV6-5 -
CASSLDGGSNTEAFF TGTGCCAGCAGCTTAGATGGAGGTTCGAACACTGAAGCTTTCTTT - TRBJ1-1 TRBV7-9 -
CASSFRRINTEAFF TGTGCCAGCAGCTTTAGGCGGATAAACACTGAAGCTTTCTTT - TRBJ1-1 TRBV7-2 -
CASSRGADTQYF TGTGCCAGCAGCCGCGGGGCAGATACGCAGTATTTT - TRBJ2-3 TRBV7-2 once
CASSSTTGTYGYTF TGTGCCAGCAGCTCAACCACGGGTACCTATGGCTACACCTTC - TRBJ1-2 TRBV7-2 once
CASSFEGARETQYF TGTGCCAGCAGCTTTGAGGGGGCGCGGGAGACCCAGTACTTC TRBD1 TRBJ2-5 TRBV11-3 -
CAWRVNSPLHF TGTGCCTGGAGGGTCAATTCACCCCTCCACTTT - TRBJ1-6 TRBV3-1/TRBV3-2 -
CASSLSTPRGSYEQYF TGTGCCAGCAGCTTGTCCACGCCAAGGGGTTCCTACGAGCAGTACTTC - TRBJ2-7 TRBV5-8 -
CASSPRGVAGRSYNEQFF TGTGCCAGCAGCCCCCGGGGGGTAGCGGGGCGCTCCTACAATGAGCAGTTCTTC TRBD2 TRBJ2-1 TRBV11-3 once
CASRSQTGPFYGYTF TGTGCCAGCAGATCCCAGACAGGGCCTTTCTATGGCTACACCTTC TRBD1 TRBJ1-2 TRBV6-6 -
CASSRVARGEGTEAFF TGTGCCAGCAGCCGAGTTGCGAGGGGGGAGGGCACTGAAGCTTTCTTT - TRBJ1-1 TRBV7-8 -
CASSSTGTSAFF TGTGCCAGCAGTTCTACCGGGACTAGCGCTTTCTTC TRBD2 TRBJ2-1 TRBV27 -
CASSLGGRVSDTQYF TGCGCCAGCAGCCTTGGCGGGAGGGTGTCAGATACGCAGTATTTT TRBD2 TRBJ2-3 TRBV4-3 -
CASSQQTSATGELFF TGTGCCAGCAGCCAGCAGACTAGCGCTACCGGGGAGCTGTTTTTT TRBD2 TRBJ2-2 TRBV14 -
CASSIAQGARQPQHF TGTGCCAGTAGTATAGCCCAGGGGGCGAGACAGCCCCAGCATTTT TRBD1 TRBJ1-5 TRBV19 -
CASSLQGTGFSEQYF TGTGCCAGCAGCCTTCAAGGGACAGGATTCTCCGAGCAGTACTTC TRBD1 TRBJ2-7 TRBV3-1/TRBV3-2 -
CASTQNMDTEAFF TGTGCCAGCACCCAGAATATGGACACTGAAGCTTTCTTT - TRBJ1-1 TRBV7-9 -
CATVDRYEQYF TGTGCCACCGTGGACAGATACGAGCAGTACTTC - TRBJ2-7 TRBV28 -
CASSGTGTGMYEQYF TGCGCCAGCAGTGGAACCGGGACAGGGATGTACGAGCAGTACTTC TRBD1 TRBJ2-7 TRBV10-2 -
CASSIGQLRLIYGYTF TGTGCCAGTAGTATCGGTCAACTAAGGCTTATCTATGGCTACACCTTC - TRBJ1-2 TRBV19 -
CASSLVYSGGNTEAFF TGTGCCAGCAGTTTGGTATATTCAGGGGGCAACACTGAAGCTTTCTTT TRBD1 TRBJ1-1 TRBV28 few
CASSPRRAGGRTGELFF TGTGCCAGCAGCCCCAGGAGGGCGGGAGGAAGGACCGGGGAGCTGTTTTTT TRBD2 TRBJ2-2 TRBV9 -
CASSVGLAGERSNEQFF TGTGCCAGCAGCGTTGGACTAGCGGGAGAGAGGTCCAATGAGCAGTTCTTC TRBD2 TRBJ2-1 TRBV9 -
CSVAGLRGTEAFF TGCAGCGTTGCGGGTCTCCGGGGCACTGAAGCTTTCTTT - TRBJ1-1 TRBV29-1 once
CASSTGLSLLQYF TGTGCCAGCAGCACGGGACTTTCCCTGCTCCAGTACTTC - TRBJ2-4 TRBV21-1 -
CASSLTGSGIQETQYF TGTGCCAGCAGCTTAACCGGAAGCGGGATACAAGAGACCCAGTACTTC TRBD2 TRBJ2-5 TRBV7-2 -
CASTSGQPRGTEAFF TGTGCCAGCACCTCGGGGCAGCCCAGGGGCACTGAAGCTTTCTTT - TRBJ1-1 TRBV27 -
CASSQRTRNTGELFF TGCGCCAGCAGCCAGCGAACTAGGAACACCGGGGAGCTGTTTTTT - TRBJ2-2 TRBV4-3 -
CASKQGSREKLFF TGTGCCAGTAAACAGGGCTCGAGGGAAAAACTGTTTTTT - TRBJ1-4 TRBV19 once
CASSPWAPGTDTQYF TGTGCCAGCAGCCCCTGGGCGCCTGGCACAGATACGCAGTATTTT - TRBJ2-3 TRBV14 -
CASRTQGIVGGYTF TGTGCCAGCAGAACGCAGGGTATAGTTGGTGGCTACACCTTC - TRBJ1-2 TRBV5-5 -
CASSDGRELNEQYF TGCGCCAGCAGTGATGGGCGGGAGCTTAACGAGCAGTACTTC TRBD2 TRBJ2-7 TRBV10-1 -
CASSSGDSYGYTF TGTGCCAGCAGCTCTGGAGATTCCTATGGCTACACCTTC - TRBJ1-2 TRBV11-3 -